The T cell receptor beta chain described here comes from a study of CD8 T cells in Susac syndrome. An input of roughly 0.5 to 1 ug of RNA was subjected to reverse transcription using random hexamers. TCRdb ran MiXCR on the immunoSEQ multiplex PCR reads and lists one entry per CDR3 protein. The sample has some 120,000 distinct CDR3 sequences, 90% to 95% seen once. J gave up 5 bases and V 5 bases, and 9 bases lay outside the gene matches. Germline V lookup: CDR1 DFQATT, CDR2 SNEGSKA (reference sequence). The CDR3 contains 14 residues. The sequenced material came from CD4+ T cells from PBMCs. This receptor was obtained from a human donor in good health. The chain recombines TRBV20-1 with TRBJ1-5; TRBD1 agrees at 7 bases. CDR3 sequence (DNA): TGCAGTGCTGGAAACAGGGGTTCGTATCAGCCCCAGCATTTT. Residues: CSAGNRGSYQPQHF.